This T cell receptor (beta chain) originates from a study of T cells expressing NK-cell markers. Overall study context: Sorted T-cell subsets CD3+CD56+NKG2C+, CD3+CD56+NKG2C- and CD3+CD56-NKG2C+ were TCR beta-sequenced.

The CDR3 spans 18 residues. CDR1 ENHRY and CDR2 SYGVKD come from the germline V gene. A word on this clonotype: Antigen unknown.

Study-wide results and limits: CD8+ T cells in six or seven donors included dominant NKG2C+ clonotypes at roughly 1.0-7.0%. Dominance of the CD3+CD56-NKG2C+ fraction by these clonotypes also held in several donors.

A 5'RACE template switching approach incorporating UMIs was used to make TCR beta cDNA. TCRdb processed the 5' RACE reads again and assigns one entry to each CDR3 protein, with no DNA. This repertoire includes about 30,000 distinct CDR3 sequences. The receptor was isolated from a woman aged 18 to 75 in good health. The rearrangement joins TRBV10-3 to TRBJ2-1; TCRdb gives TRBD2 as the D gene, but with no DNA this cannot be confirmed. The sequencing sample was made of blood T cells: a sorted CD56 or NKG2C T cell subset, CD4+ or CD8+ T cells, or bulk PBMC T cells (not recorded which). The CDR3 protein is CAISESGGPTSSYNEQFF.